This T cell receptor (beta chain) was captured by sequencing in a study of cytomegalovirus exposure and HLA in healthy donors. The table came from immunoSEQ multiplex PCR; TCRdb's copy has only in-frame clones and leaves some out. In the table there are 100,000 to 150,000 clones, about 94% of which are singletons. For this clone: Its target is unknown.

The approximately 120-subject validation cohort, separate from the approximately 660-subject first cohort, included the donors. Study observations and caveats: Subsequent analysis of the approximately 130 validation repertoires found a tendency for first-cohort TCR clusters to co-occur. There were under 200 TCR beta chains listed as cytomegalovirus-associated. Generally TCR sequences proved uncommon, though certain public TCRs appeared in numerous donors.

Material: PBMCs. This receptor was identified in a woman aged 18-29 years in good health and CMV-seronegative.

CDR3 coding DNA: TGCGCCAGCAGCCCACAGGGGGGGGGCACTGAAGCTTTCTTT. This translates into CASSPQGGGTEAFF. The V and J genes are TRBV5-1 and TRBJ1-1; 8 nucleotides agree with TRBD1. This CDR3 spans 14 amino acids. Unmatched junction bases numbered 6, after V lost 4 bases and J lost 4 bases. Looked up from germline, CDR1 is SGHRS and CDR2 is YFSETQ.